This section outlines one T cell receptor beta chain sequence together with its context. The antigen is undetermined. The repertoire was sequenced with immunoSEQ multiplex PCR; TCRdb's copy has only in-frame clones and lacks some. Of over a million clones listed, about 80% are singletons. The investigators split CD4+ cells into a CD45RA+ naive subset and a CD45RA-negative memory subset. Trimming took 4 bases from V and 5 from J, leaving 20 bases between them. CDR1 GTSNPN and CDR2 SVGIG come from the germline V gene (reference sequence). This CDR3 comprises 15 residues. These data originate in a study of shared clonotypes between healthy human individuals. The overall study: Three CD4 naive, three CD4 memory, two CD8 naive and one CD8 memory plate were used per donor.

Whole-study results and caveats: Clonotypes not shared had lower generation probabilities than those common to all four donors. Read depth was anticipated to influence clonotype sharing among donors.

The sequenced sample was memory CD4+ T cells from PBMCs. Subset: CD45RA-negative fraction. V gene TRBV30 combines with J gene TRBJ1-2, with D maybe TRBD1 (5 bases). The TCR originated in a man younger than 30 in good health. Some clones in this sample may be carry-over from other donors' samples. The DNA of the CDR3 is TGTGCCTGGAACCTACAGGCTCGGGGTCCATATGGCTACACCTTC. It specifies CAWNLQARGPYGYTF.